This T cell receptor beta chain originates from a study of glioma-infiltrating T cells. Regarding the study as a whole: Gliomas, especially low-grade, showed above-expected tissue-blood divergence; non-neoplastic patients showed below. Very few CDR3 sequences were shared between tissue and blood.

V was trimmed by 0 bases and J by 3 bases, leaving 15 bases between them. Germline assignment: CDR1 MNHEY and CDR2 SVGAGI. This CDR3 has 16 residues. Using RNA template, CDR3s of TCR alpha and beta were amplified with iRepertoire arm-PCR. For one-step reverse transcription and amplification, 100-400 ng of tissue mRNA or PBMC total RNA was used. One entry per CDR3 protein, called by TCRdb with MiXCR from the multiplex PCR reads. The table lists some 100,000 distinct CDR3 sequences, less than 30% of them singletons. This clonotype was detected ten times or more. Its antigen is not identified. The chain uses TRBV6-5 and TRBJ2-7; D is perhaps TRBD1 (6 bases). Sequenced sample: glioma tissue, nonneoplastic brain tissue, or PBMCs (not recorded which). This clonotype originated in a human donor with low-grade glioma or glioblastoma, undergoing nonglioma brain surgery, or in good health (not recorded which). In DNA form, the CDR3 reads TGTGCCAGCAGTTACTCGTTCTTCGGACAGAGCTACGAGCAGTACTTC. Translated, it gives CASSYSFFGQSYEQYF.